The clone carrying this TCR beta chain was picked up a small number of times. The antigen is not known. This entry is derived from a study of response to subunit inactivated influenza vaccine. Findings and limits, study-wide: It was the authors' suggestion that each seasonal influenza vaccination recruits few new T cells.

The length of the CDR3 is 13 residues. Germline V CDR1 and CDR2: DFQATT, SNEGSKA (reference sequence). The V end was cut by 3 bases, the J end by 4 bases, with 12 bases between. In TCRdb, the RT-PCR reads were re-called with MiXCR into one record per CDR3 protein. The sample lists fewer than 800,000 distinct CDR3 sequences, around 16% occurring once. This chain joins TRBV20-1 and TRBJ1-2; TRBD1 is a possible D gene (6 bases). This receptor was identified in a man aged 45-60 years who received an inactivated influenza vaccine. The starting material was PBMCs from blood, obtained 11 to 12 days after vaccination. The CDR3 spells CSARGAPGYGYTF. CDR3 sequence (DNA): TGCAGTGCTAGGGGGGCCCCCGGCTATGGCTACACCTTC.